Below are 12 T cell receptor beta chains sequenced from a single sample in a study of blood T cell repertoires in COVID-19. Method: immunoSEQ multiplex PCR; TCRdb's copy keeps in-frame clones and lacks some. The table includes some 120,000 clones, roughly 84% detected once. The sample comprised peripheral blood. The receptors come from a woman aged 65 to 85 with acute or convalescent COVID-19.

The chain's CDR3 is CSASPPRLAGEETQYF. CDR3 coding DNA: TGCAGTGCTAGTCCTCCGCGACTAGCGGGGGAAGAGACCCAGTACTTC. The rearrangement uses TRBV20-1 and TRBJ2-5; 12 nucleotides align to TRBD2. Germline V gene lookup returns CDR1 DFQATT and CDR2 SNEGSKA (reference sequence). The J segment lost 3 bases and the V segment lost 3 bases, leaving 8 bases of the junction unmatched. The CDR3 is 16 amino acids.

J is TRBJ2-1 and V is TRBV5-1, with 8 bases aligning to TRBD2. V lost 0 bases to trimming and J lost 7 bases; unmatched junction nucleotides: 6. The germline CDR1 and CDR2 sequences are SGHRS and YFSETQ. The length of the CDR3 is 15 residues. The CDR3 DNA sequence: TGCGCCAGCAGCTTGGGCCGGGAGGGCATGAATGAGCAGTTCTTC. Its translation: CASSLGREGMNEQFF.

This rearrangement joins TRBV7-9 to TRBJ2-7; 7 bases are shared with TRBD2. Germline V gene lookup returns CDR1 SEHNR and CDR2 FQNEAQ (reference sequence). There are 14 residues in the CDR3. V was clipped by 6 bases and J by 7 bases; unmatched bases: 12. The CDR3 protein is CASSFRNPGGEQYF. The CDR3 DNA reads as TGTGCCAGCAGTTTTAGAAACCCCGGGGGGGAGCAGTACTTC. Looking up the rest from reference TRBV7-9 and TRBJ2-7 gives the full variable domain: DTGVSQNPRHKITKRGQNVTFRCDPISEHNRLYWYRQTLGQGPEFLTYFQNEAQLEKSRLLSDRFSAERPKGSFSTLEIQRTEQGDSAMYLCASSFRNPGGEQYFGPGTRLTVT.

V and J are TRBV12-3 or TRBV12-4 and TRBJ1-1; no clear D. The CDR3 length is 13 residues. V lost 5 bases and J 10 bases, leaving 17 bases between the germline ends. For the CDR3, the DNA is TGTGCCAGCAGTCGTGGACTTTTTAGTGGAGCTTTCTTT. Its protein is CASSRGLFSGAFF.

This chain links TRBV12-5 with TRBJ2-1; TRBD2 aligns across 11 bases. Looked up from germline, CDR1 is LGHNT and CDR2 is FRNRAP. The CDR3 runs 16 residues. Trimming at V came to 3 bases and at J to 8 bases, leaving 9 bases not matched to a gene. In nucleotides, the CDR3 is TGTGCTAGTGGTTTATTTAGCGGGAGGGCCATCGATGAGCAGTTCTTC. Its translation is CASGLFSGRAIDEQFF.

The V gene is TRBV5-1, the J gene TRBJ2-1, with 12 bases that match TRBD2. The V and J ends lost 1 base and 7 bases, in that order; junction bases with no gene match: 9. Germline V gene lookup returns CDR1 SGHRS and CDR2 YFSETQ. This CDR3 is built from 17 residues. The CDR3 nucleotides read TGCGCCAGCAGCTTGTTTCCTAGCGGGAGGGTAGAAAATGAGCAGTTCTTC. Translating gives CASSLFPSGRVENEQFF.

This chain joins TRBV5-1 and TRBJ2-5; 8 nucleotides agree with TRBD2. The V and J ends lost 3 bases and 5 bases, in that order; junction bases with no gene match: 6. Looked up from germline, CDR1 is SGHRS and CDR2 is YFSETQ. This CDR3 is 14 amino acids long. CDR3 DNA: TGCGCCAGCAGCTCAGTAGCGGGAAGGGAGACCCAGTACTTC. Its translation is CASSSVAGRETQYF.

This chain uses TRBV6-5 with TRBJ2-2, with TRBD1 matching over 7 bases. In germline, CDR1 is MNHEY, CDR2 SVGAGI. J lost 6 bases, V lost 5 bases, and 9 bases had no gene match. This CDR3 is 15 amino acids long. CDR3 region: CASSPPGQRAGELFF. CDR3 in DNA: TGTGCCAGCAGTCCTCCGGGACAGAGAGCCGGGGAGCTGTTTTTT.

The V and J genes are TRBV15 and TRBJ1-5; 11 bases map to TRBD1. CDR3 length equals 15 residues. The junction had 2 bases not matched to a gene; V was cut back by 3 bases and J by 4 bases. Germline loops: CDR1 LNHNV, CDR2 YYDKDF (reference sequence). DNA for the CDR3: TGTGCCACCAGCAGGGGGACAGGGGGGAATCAGCCCCAGCATTTT. It specifies CATSRGTGGNQPQHF. Full variable domain (remainder filled in from reference TRBV15 and TRBJ1-5): DAMVIQNPRYQVTQFGKPVTLSCSQTLNHNVMYWYQQKSSQAPKLLFHYYDKDFNNEADTPDNFQSRRPNTSFCFLDIRSPGLGDTAMYLCATSRGTGGNQPQHFGDGTRLSIL.

This clone was seen a single time. The chain links TRBV5-1 to TRBJ1-4, with 8 nucleotides matching TRBD1. V trimming: 3 bases; J trimming: 3 bases; junction bases outside the gene matches: 7. Germline V CDR1 and CDR2: SGHRS, YFSETQ. CDR3 length equals 16 residues. The CDR3 DNA reads TGCGCCAGCAGCTGGGACAGGAGTCAACCTAATGAAAAACTGTTTTTT. As protein: CASSWDRSQPNEKLFF.

The V gene is TRBV29-1, the J gene TRBJ2-2; 8 nucleotides match TRBD2. CDR1 is SQVTM, CDR2 ANQGSEA, per germline. V shed 2 bases, J shed 6 bases, and the junction held 5 bases outside the gene matches. The CDR3 runs 14 residues. The CDR3 loop reads CSVESSGVSGELFF. CDR3 DNA sequence: TGCAGCGTTGAAAGTAGCGGGGTTTCCGGGGAGCTGTTTTTT.

This chain joins TRBV18 and TRBJ1-1; 8 nucleotides align to TRBD1. The CDR3 covers 14 residues. J lost 4 bases, V lost 3 bases, and 4 bases had no gene match. Germline CDR1 KGHSH, CDR2 LQKENI. The CDR3 loop reads CASSPGQGCTEAFF. DNA of the CDR3: TGTGCCAGCTCACCCGGACAGGGATGCACTGAAGCTTTCTTT.